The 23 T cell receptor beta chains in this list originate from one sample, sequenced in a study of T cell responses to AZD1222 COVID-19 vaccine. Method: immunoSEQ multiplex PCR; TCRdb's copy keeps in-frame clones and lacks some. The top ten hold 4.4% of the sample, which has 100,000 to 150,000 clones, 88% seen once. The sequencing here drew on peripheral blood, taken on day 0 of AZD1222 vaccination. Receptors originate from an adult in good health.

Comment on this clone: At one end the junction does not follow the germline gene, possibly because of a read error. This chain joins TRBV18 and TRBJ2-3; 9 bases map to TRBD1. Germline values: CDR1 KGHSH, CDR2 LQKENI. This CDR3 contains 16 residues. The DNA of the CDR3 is TGTGCCAGCTCACCCGGAGCGGGACAGGGCACATATACGCAGTATTTT. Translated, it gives CASSPGAGQGTYTQYF.

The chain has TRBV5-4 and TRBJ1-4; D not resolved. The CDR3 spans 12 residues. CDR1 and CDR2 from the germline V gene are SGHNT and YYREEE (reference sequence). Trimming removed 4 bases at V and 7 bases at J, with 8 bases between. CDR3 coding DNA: TGTGCCAGCAGCGCGACGGGTGAAAAACTGTTTTTT. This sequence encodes CASSATGEKLFF.

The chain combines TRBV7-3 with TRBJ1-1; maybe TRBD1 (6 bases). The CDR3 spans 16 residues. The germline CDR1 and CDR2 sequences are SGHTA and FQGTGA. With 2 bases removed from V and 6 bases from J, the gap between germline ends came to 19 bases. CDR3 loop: CASSLRPGAGGAEAFF. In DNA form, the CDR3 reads TGTGCCAGCAGCTTACGACCGGGGGCGGGAGGGGCTGAAGCTTTCTTT.

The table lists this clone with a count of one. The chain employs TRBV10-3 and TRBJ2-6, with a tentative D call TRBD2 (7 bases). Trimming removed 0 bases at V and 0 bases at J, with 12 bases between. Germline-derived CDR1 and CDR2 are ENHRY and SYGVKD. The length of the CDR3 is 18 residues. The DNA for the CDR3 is TGTGCCATCAGTGAGTCATTCGGGGGGCGCTCTGGGGCCAACGTCCTGACTTTC. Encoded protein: CAISESFGGRSGANVLTF.

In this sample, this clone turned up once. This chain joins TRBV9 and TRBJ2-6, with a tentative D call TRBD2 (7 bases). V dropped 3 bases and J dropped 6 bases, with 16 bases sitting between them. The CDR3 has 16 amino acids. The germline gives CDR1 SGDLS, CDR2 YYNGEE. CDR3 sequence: CASSEGRGSEANVLTF. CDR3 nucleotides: TGTGCCAGCAGCGAGGGGAGGGGGTCAGAGGCCAACGTCCTGACTTTC.

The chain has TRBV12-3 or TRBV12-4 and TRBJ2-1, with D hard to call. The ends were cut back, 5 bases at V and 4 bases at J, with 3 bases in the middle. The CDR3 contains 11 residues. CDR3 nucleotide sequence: TGTGCCAGCAGTCTATACAATGAGCAGTTCTTC. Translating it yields CASSLYNEQFF.

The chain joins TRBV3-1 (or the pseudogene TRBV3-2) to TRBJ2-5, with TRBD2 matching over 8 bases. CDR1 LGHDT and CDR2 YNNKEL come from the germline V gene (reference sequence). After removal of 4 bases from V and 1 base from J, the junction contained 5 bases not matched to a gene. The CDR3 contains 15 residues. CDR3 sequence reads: CASSLRGTSQETQYF. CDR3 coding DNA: TGTGCCAGCAGCCTCCGGGGGACTAGCCAAGAGACCCAGTACTTC.

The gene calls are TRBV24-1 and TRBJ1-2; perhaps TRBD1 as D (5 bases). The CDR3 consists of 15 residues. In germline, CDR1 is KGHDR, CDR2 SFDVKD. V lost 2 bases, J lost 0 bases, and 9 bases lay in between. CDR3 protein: CATSDSQGPNYGYTF. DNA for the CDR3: TGTGCCACCAGTGATTCGCAGGGCCCTAACTATGGCTACACCTTC.

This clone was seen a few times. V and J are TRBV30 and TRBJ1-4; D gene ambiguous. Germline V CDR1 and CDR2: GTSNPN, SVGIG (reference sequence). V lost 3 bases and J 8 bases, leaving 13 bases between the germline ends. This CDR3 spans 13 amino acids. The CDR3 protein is CAWRQVKGEKLFF. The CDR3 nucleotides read TGTGCCTGGAGGCAGGTCAAGGGCGAAAAACTGTTTTTT.

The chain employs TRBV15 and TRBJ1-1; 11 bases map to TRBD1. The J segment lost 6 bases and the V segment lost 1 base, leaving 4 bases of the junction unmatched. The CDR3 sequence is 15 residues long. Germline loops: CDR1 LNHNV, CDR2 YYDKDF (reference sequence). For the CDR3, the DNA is TGTGCCACCAGCAGAGTAGGACAGGGGGCCTCTGAAGCTTTCTTT. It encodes CATSRVGQGASEAFF.

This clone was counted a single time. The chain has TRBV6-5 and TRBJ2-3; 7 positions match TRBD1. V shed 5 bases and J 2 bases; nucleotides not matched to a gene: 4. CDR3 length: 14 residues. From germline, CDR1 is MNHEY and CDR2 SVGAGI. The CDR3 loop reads CASSQTGNTDTQYF. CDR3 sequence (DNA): TGTGCCAGCAGTCAGACAGGGAACACAGATACGCAGTATTTT.

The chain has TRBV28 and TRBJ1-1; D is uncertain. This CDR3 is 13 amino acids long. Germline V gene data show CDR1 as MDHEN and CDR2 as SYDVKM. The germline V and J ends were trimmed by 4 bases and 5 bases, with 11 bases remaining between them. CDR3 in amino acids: CASSSSRGTEAFF. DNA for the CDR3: TGTGCCAGCAGTTCATCGCGGGGAACTGAAGCTTTCTTT.

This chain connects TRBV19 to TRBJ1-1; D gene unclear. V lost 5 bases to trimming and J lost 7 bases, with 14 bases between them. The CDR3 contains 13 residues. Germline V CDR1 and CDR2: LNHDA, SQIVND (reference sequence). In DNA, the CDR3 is TGTGCCAGTAGTGATACCGGACGGGATGAAGCTTTCTTT. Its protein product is CASSDTGRDEAFF.

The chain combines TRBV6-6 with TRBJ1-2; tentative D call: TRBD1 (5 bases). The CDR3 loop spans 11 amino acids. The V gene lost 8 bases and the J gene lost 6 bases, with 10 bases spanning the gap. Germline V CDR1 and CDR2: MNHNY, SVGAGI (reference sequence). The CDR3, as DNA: TGTGCCAGCGCACCGGGGGATGGCTACACCTTC. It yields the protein CASAPGDGYTF.

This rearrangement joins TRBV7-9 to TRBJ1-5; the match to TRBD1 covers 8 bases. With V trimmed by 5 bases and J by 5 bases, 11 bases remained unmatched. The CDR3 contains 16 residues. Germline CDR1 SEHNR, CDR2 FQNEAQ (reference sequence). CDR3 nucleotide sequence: TGTGCCAGCAGCAAAGATGACAGGGGCAGAGATCAGCCCCAGCATTTT. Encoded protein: CASSKDDRGRDQPQHF.

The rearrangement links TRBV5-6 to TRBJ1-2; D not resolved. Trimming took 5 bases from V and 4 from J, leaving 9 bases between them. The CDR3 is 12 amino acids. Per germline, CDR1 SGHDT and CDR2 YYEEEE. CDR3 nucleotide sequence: TGTGCCAGCAGTGGTCGGTCCTATGGCTACACCTTC. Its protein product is CASSGRSYGYTF.

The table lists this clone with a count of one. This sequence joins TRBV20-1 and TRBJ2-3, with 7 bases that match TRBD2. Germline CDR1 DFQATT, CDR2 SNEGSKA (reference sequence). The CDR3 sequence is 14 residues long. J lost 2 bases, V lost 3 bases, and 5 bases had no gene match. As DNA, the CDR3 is TGCAGTGCTAGTATGGGGGGGATCACAGATACGCAGTATTTT. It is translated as CSASMGGITDTQYF.

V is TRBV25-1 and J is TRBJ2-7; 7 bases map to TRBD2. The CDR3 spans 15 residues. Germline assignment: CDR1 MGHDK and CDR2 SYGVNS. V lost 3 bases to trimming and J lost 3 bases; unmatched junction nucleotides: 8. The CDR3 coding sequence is TGTGCCAGCAGTGACGGACTAGAAATAAACTACGAGCAGTACTTC. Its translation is CASSDGLEINYEQYF.

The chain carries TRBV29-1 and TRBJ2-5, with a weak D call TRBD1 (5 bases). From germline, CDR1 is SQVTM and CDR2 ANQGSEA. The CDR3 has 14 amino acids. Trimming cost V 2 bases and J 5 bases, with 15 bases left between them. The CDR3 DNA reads TGCAGCGTTGAAAGTGGGGCAGGGTCCGAGACCCAGTACTTC. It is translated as CSVESGAGSETQYF.

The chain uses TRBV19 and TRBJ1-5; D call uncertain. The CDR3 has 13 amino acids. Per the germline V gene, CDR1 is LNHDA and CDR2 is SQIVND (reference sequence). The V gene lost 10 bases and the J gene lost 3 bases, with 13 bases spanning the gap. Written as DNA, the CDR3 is TGTGCCACCACGAGCATGTACAATCAGCCCCAGCATTTT. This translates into CATTSMYNQPQHF.

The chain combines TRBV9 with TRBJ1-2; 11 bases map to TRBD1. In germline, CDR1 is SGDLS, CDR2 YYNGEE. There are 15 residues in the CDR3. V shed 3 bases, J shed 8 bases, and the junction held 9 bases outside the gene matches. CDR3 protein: CASSAWTGGGEGYTF. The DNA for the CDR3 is TGTGCCAGCAGCGCCTGGACAGGGGGCGGGGAAGGCTACACCTTC.

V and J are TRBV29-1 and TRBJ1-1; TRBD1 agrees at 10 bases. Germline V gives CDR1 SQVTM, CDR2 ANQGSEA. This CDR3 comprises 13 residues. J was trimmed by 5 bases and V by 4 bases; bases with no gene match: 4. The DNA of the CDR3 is TGCAGCGTTGGGGACAGGGGATTTACTGAAGCTTTCTTT. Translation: CSVGDRGFTEAFF.

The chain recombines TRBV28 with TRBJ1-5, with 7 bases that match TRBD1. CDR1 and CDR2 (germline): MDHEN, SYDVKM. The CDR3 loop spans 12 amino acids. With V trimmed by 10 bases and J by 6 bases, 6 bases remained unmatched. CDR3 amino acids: CATLTGSQPQHF. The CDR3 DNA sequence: TGTGCCACCTTGACAGGGTCTCAGCCCCAGCATTTT.